The source of this TCR beta chain is a study of T cell responses to AZD1222 COVID-19 vaccine. Study-level points and caveats: The study found vaccine-associated CD4 TCRs spanning spike, dominant at 160-218 and 743-854. Two AZD1222 doses significantly raised spike-specific TCR breadth and depth over controls.

Method: immunoSEQ multiplex PCR; TCRdb's copy keeps in-frame clones and lacks some. The profile shows 120,000 or so clones, 92% of them singletons. As for this clone: Antigen unknown.

CDR1 is MDHEN, CDR2 SYDVKM, per germline. The ends were cut back, 5 bases at V and 2 bases at J, with 12 bases in the middle. This CDR3 has 14 amino acids. The source of this sequence is an adult in good health. The material sequenced was peripheral blood, taken on day 0 of AZD1222 vaccination. The gene calls are TRBV28 and TRBJ1-2; D is unclear. The CDR3 DNA sequence: TGTGCCAGCAGTCTCACAGCGGGAAACTATGGCTACACCTTC. Translation: CASSLTAGNYGYTF.